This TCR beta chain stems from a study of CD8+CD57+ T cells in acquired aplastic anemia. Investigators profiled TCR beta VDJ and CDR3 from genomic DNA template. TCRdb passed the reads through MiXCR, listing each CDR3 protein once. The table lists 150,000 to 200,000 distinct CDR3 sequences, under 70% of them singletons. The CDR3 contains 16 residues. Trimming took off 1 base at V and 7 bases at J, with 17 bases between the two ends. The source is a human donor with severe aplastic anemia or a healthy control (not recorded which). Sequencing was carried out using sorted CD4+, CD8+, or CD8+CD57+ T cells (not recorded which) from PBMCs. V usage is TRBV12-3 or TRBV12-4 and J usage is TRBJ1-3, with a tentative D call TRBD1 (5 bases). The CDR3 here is CASSLVGLAGGNTIYF. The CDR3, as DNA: TGTGCCAGCAGTTTAGTGGGACTAGCGGGGGGGAACACCATATATTTT.